One and the same sample provided the 25 T cell receptor beta chains below, sequenced in a study of type 1 regulatory T cells. General study findings and limits: Tr1 cells had a more restricted TCR repertoire than non-Tr1 cells.

TCRdb analysed the reads with MiXCR anew, one entry per CDR3 protein. The profile shows tens of thousands of distinct CDR3 sequences, around 20% of them singletons. Their recognized antigens are unknown. What was sequenced was cultured type 1 regulatory T (Tr1) cells, either the whole culture or a sorted fraction (not recorded which). Receptors were obtained from a human donor in good health.

This clonotype was counted only a few times. The chain employs TRBV7-9 and TRBJ1-3; no definite D call. Trimming left V 5 bases short and J 10 bases short, with 15 bases between. This CDR3 is built from 13 residues. Germline V gene data show CDR1 as SEHNR and CDR2 as FQNEAQ (reference sequence). CDR3 loop: CASSPRPENTIYF. Written as DNA, the CDR3 is TGTGCCAGCAGCCCACGCCCCGAGAATACCATATATTTT.

This clonotype showed up just a few times. The chain combines TRBV24-1 with TRBJ2-1, with 9 bases fitting TRBD2. V was pared by 5 bases and J by 0 bases, with 13 bases of the junction left unmatched. CDR1 and CDR2 (germline): KGHDR, SFDVKD. The CDR3 loop spans 19 amino acids. CDR3 DNA sequence: TGTGCCACCAGTGCCTCGGGCGGGAGGGCTAAAAGCTCCTACAATGAGCAGTTCTTC. This codes for CATSASGGRAKSSYNEQFF.

There are many counts of this clonotype. The chain joins TRBV30 to TRBJ2-5; perhaps TRBD1 as D (6 bases). This CDR3 comprises 12 residues. V was cut by 2 bases and J by 5 bases, with 9 bases left in between. Germline V gene data show CDR1 as GTSNPN and CDR2 as SVGIG (reference sequence). CDR3 DNA sequence: TGTGCCTGGAGTCCAGGGGACGAGACCCAGTACTTC. Its protein product is CAWSPGDETQYF.

This clonotype came up a few times. The chain is built from TRBV27 and TRBJ1-6; 9 positions match TRBD1. Germline trimming cut 6 bases from V and 10 bases from J; bases unmatched to any gene: 10. Germline V gene lookup returns CDR1 MNHEY and CDR2 SMNVEV (reference sequence). This CDR3 has 15 residues. CDR3 DNA: TGTGCCAGCAGCGCAACGGGACAGGGTGGATCACCCCTCCACTTT. This gives the protein CASSATGQGGSPLHF.

The chain employs TRBV20-1 and TRBJ2-1; 7 bases align to TRBD2. CDR1 DFQATT and CDR2 SNEGSKA come from the germline V gene (reference sequence). V lost 1 base to trimming and J lost 3 bases; unmatched junction nucleotides: 6. The length of the CDR3 is 15 residues. The CDR3: CSARGYGGSYNEQFF. DNA of the CDR3: TGCAGTGCTAGAGGGTATGGCGGGAGCTACAATGAGCAGTTCTTC.

This clonotype appeared a few times. This sequence joins TRBV24-1 and TRBJ2-2, with 12 bases aligning to TRBD2. The ends lost 4 bases at V and 7 bases at J; junction bases unmatched: 6. Germline lookup yields CDR1 KGHDR and CDR2 SFDVKD. The CDR3 consists of 16 residues. The CDR3 region has the DNA TGTGCCACCAGTGAGACTAGCGGGAGATATCACGGGGAGCTGTTTTTT. Amino acid sequence: CATSETSGRYHGELFF.

The chain is built from TRBV5-1 and TRBJ2-3; weak D call: TRBD1 (6 bases). This CDR3 contains 13 residues. V shed 4 bases and J shed 6 bases, with 12 bases lying between them. CDR1 and CDR2 from the germline V gene are SGHRS and YFSETQ. This chain's CDR3 is CASSQETGDTQYF. The CDR3 bases are TGCGCCAGCAGCCAGGAAACAGGGGATACGCAGTATTTT.

This clonotype showed up just a few times. The chain couples TRBV7-2 to TRBJ1-5; 12 positions match TRBD1. J was trimmed by 5 bases and V by 5 bases; bases with no gene match: 7. The CDR3 is made up of 16 amino acids. Germline V lookup: CDR1 SGHTA, CDR2 FQGNSA. For the CDR3, the DNA is TGTGCCAGCAGCAGGGACAGGGGGCTGCTAGATCAGCCCCAGCATTTT. It specifies CASSRDRGLLDQPQHF.

This clonotype was recorded a few times. The chain has TRBV20-1 and TRBJ2-1; no reliable D call. Germline lookup yields CDR1 DFQATT and CDR2 SNEGSKA (reference sequence). V lost 2 bases, J lost 8 bases, and 10 bases lay in between. CDR3 length equals 12 residues. The CDR3 reads CSARKGPYEQFF. CDR3 nucleotide sequence: TGCAGTGCTAGAAAGGGCCCCTATGAGCAGTTCTTC.

This clonotype counts as medium-sized. The J gene is TRBJ1-2, the V gene TRBV5-5; D gene ambiguous. Trimming pared 3 bases from V and 2 bases from J, leaving 8 bases between. Germline assignment: CDR1 SGHKS and CDR2 YYEKEE (reference sequence). The CDR3 is made up of 13 amino acids. The CDR3 protein is CASSSSPNYGYTF. CDR3 DNA sequence: TGTGCCAGCAGCTCGTCACCCAACTATGGCTACACCTTC.

This clonotype was recorded a few times. The chain is built from TRBV5-1 and TRBJ2-7; tentatively, D is TRBD1 or TRBD2 (5 bases each). V lost 0 bases to trimming and J lost 7 bases, with 20 bases between them. This CDR3 is built from 16 residues. CDR1 is SGHRS, CDR2 YFSETQ, per germline. This CDR3 is CASSLVRGSAPGEQYF. In DNA form, the CDR3 reads TGCGCCAGCAGCTTGGTACGGGGCTCCGCCCCGGGGGAGCAGTACTTC.

This chain uses TRBV5-1 with TRBJ1-4, with 8 positions matching TRBD1. The V gene end was trimmed by 4 bases and the J gene end by 10 bases; junction bases not matched to a gene: 9. The length of the CDR3 is 14 residues. Per germline, CDR1 SGHRS and CDR2 YFSETQ. Here the CDR3 DNA reads TGCGCCAGCAGCCCCGGACAGGGTGTCGGAAAACTGTTTTTT. Its translation is CASSPGQGVGKLFF.

This clonotype was detected only a few times. The chain uses TRBV20-1 and TRBJ2-3; TRBD2 agrees at 8 bases. The J segment lost 2 bases and the V segment lost 0 bases, leaving 7 bases of the junction unmatched. Germline assignment: CDR1 DFQATT and CDR2 SNEGSKA (reference sequence). This CDR3 has 16 residues. The CDR3 nucleotides read TGCAGTGCTAGAGATCTGGCTAGCGGGCCCACAGATACGCAGTATTTT. It is translated as CSARDLASGPTDTQYF.

The chain couples TRBV30 to TRBJ1-6, with 7 bases lining up with TRBD1. The germline gives CDR1 GTSNPN, CDR2 SVGIG (reference sequence). V dropped 0 bases and J dropped 10; count of bases not matched to a gene: 6. The CDR3 extends over 14 amino acids. For the CDR3, the DNA is TGTGCCTGGAGTGTACAACAGGGGCGGTCACCCCTCCACTTT. This encodes CAWSVQQGRSPLHF.

The chain carries TRBV6-6 and TRBJ1-3, with D possibly being TRBD1 (6 bases). In germline, CDR1 is MNHNY, CDR2 SVGAGI (reference sequence). V shed 8 bases and J shed 2 bases, with 7 bases lying between them. The CDR3 covers 12 residues. CDR3 DNA: TGTGCCAGCGAGGGGGCTGGAAACACCATATATTTT. As protein: CASEGAGNTIYF.

V gene TRBV7-3 combines with J gene TRBJ2-7; a possible D gene is TRBD2 (6 bases). V lost 5 bases to trimming and J lost 6 bases, with 14 bases between them. Per germline, CDR1 SGHTA and CDR2 FQGTGA. CDR3 size: 13 residues. The CDR3 sequence: CASSPHREREQYF. The DNA of the CDR3 is TGTGCCAGCAGCCCACACCGGGAGCGCGAGCAGTACTTC.

In this sample, this clonotype turned up a few times. V usage is TRBV5-1 and J usage is TRBJ2-5, with D possibly matching TRBD2 (5 bases). This CDR3 is built from 12 residues. The germline gives CDR1 SGHRS, CDR2 YFSETQ. Trimming cost V 5 bases and J 5 bases, with 10 bases left between them. CDR3 sequence: CASRGVEETQYF. The CDR3 DNA reads TGCGCCAGCAGGGGAGTTGAGGAGACCCAGTACTTC.

This chain uses TRBV5-1 with TRBJ2-1; TRBD2 agrees at 7 bases. Trimming cost V 0 bases and J 7 bases; bases outside gene matches: 7. The CDR3 loop spans 15 amino acids. Germline V gene lookup returns CDR1 SGHRS and CDR2 YFSETQ. CDR3 sequence (DNA): TGCGCCAGCAGCTTGGTAGCTAGCGGAGGGAATGAGCAGTTCTTC. As protein: CASSLVASGGNEQFF. The variable domain in full, completed from reference TRBV5-1 and TRBJ2-1, reads KAGVTQTPRYLIKTRGQQVTLSCSPISGHRSVSWYQQTPGQGLQFLFEYFSETQRNKGNFPGRFSGRQFSNSRSEMNVSTLELGDSALYLCASSLVASGGNEQFFGPGTRLTVL.

The rearrangement uses TRBV28 and TRBJ1-5; no firm D call. The CDR3 is 17 amino acids. Trimming took 7 bases from V and 1 from J, leaving 20 bases between them. In germline, CDR1 is MDHEN, CDR2 SYDVKM. The CDR3 here is CASKKGQLGYSNQPQHF. CDR3 coding DNA: TGTGCCAGCAAAAAGGGCCAGTTGGGTTACAGCAATCAGCCCCAGCATTTT.

This chain connects TRBV9 to TRBJ2-5; 9 bases fit TRBD2. CDR1 and CDR2 from the germline V gene are SGDLS and YYNGEE. J lost 5 bases, V lost 0 bases, and 8 bases had no gene match. The CDR3 has 16 amino acids. The CDR3 loop is CASSVGIAGVEETQYF. The CDR3 coding sequence is TGTGCCAGCAGCGTAGGGATAGCGGGAGTTGAGGAGACCCAGTACTTC.

The chain has TRBV20-1 and TRBJ1-4; 9 nucleotides align to TRBD1. The CDR3 is 14 amino acids. From germline, CDR1 is DFQATT and CDR2 SNEGSKA (reference sequence). Germline trimming cut 6 bases from V and 5 bases from J; bases unmatched to any gene: 7. CDR3 sequence (DNA): TGCAGTGCCCACGGGACAGGGCAGAATGAAAAACTGTTTTTT. Translation: CSAHGTGQNEKLFF.

This clonotype was counted once. The chain joins TRBV30 to TRBJ2-5, with unresolved D. Germline V CDR1 and CDR2: GTSNPN, SVGIG (reference sequence). The CDR3 extends over 12 amino acids. The V and J ends lost 4 bases and 2 bases respectively, with 8 bases between them. CDR3 region: CAWTAAQETQYF. In DNA form, the CDR3 reads TGTGCCTGGACGGCTGCTCAAGAGACCCAGTACTTC.

This clonotype was seen more than once but under ten times. The V and J genes are TRBV5-1 and TRBJ1-2; D unresolved. Trimming took 7 bases from V and 7 from J, leaving 11 bases between them. The CDR3 contains 11 residues. CDR1 and CDR2 from the germline V gene are SGHRS and YFSETQ. The CDR3 sequence: CASGEGSGYTF. The CDR3 DNA is TGCGCCAGCGGGGAAGGGAGTGGCTACACCTTC. Together with reference TRBV5-1 and TRBJ1-2, the CDR3 gives the full variable domain: KAGVTQTPRYLIKTRGQQVTLSCSPISGHRSVSWYQQTPGQGLQFLFEYFSETQRNKGNFPGRFSGRQFSNSRSEMNVSTLELGDSALYLCASGEGSGYTFGSGTRLTVV.

To note about this clonotype: One end of the junction fails to match germline, which may point to a read error. The chain carries TRBV5-1 and TRBJ2-1; tentatively, D is TRBD2 (6 bases). Germline values: CDR1 SGHRS, CDR2 YFSETQ. CDR3 size: 15 residues. The CDR3 region is CASSLGGEAIDEQLF. In nucleotides, the CDR3 is TGCGCCAGCAGCTTGGGTGGGGAGGCGATTGATGAGCAGCTCTTC.

There are a few counts of this clonotype. The chain uses TRBV7-9 and TRBJ2-7; unclear D gene. This CDR3 has 16 amino acids. Germline V gives CDR1 SEHNR, CDR2 FQNEAQ (reference sequence). Trimming left V 0 bases short and J 2 bases short, with 14 bases between. The CDR3 loop is CASSLALGVPPYEQYF. The CDR3 bases are TGTGCCAGCAGCTTAGCCTTGGGCGTTCCCCCCTACGAGCAGTACTTC.